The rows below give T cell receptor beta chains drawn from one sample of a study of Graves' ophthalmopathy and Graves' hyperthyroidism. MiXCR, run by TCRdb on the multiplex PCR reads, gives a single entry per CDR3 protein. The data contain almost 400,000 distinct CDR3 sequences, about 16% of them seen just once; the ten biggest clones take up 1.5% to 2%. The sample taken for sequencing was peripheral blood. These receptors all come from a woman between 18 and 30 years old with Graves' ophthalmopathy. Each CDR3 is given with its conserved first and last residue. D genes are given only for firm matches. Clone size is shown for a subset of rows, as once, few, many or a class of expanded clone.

CDR3 protein: CSADRDPSQETQYF
CDR3 DNA: TGCAGTGCTGACCGGGACCCCTCCCAAGAGACCCAGTACTTC
clone size: many
D gene: -
J gene: TRBJ2-5
V gene: TRBV20-1

CDR3 protein: CATSDIEAASAGELFF
CDR3 DNA: TGTGCCACCAGTGACATCGAGGCGGCGTCCGCCGGGGAGCTGTTTTTT
clone size: -
D gene: -
J gene: TRBJ2-2
V gene: TRBV24-1

CDR3 protein: CAWSPFNPHSYEQYF
CDR3 DNA: TGTGCCTGGAGTCCTTTCAACCCCCACAGTTACGAGCAGTACTTC
clone size: few
D gene: -
J gene: TRBJ2-7
V gene: TRBV30

CDR3 protein: CASSTGPSTGELFF
CDR3 DNA: TGTGCCAGCAGCACGGGACCGAGCACCGGGGAGCTGTTTTTT
clone size: many
D gene: -
J gene: TRBJ2-2
V gene: TRBV7-9

CDR3 protein: CASGSEPPYEQYF
CDR3 DNA: TGTGCCAGCGGTTCAGAACCTCCCTACGAGCAGTACTTC
clone size: few
D gene: -
J gene: TRBJ2-7
V gene: TRBV12-3/TRBV12-4

CDR3 protein: CSARGLLPGLAGGTGELFF
CDR3 DNA: TGCAGTGCTAGAGGCCTTTTGCCGGGACTAGCGGGAGGCACCGGGGAGCTGTTTTTT
clone size: many
D gene: TRBD2
J gene: TRBJ2-2
V gene: TRBV20-1

CDR3 protein: CAWSNSGNTIYF
CDR3 DNA: TGTGCCTGGAGCAACTCTGGAAACACCATATATTTT
clone size: many
D gene: -
J gene: TRBJ1-3
V gene: TRBV30

CDR3 protein: CSARDVGLVTEAFF
CDR3 DNA: TGCAGTGCTAGAGACGTCGGACTGGTTACTGAAGCTTTCTTT
clone size: many
D gene: -
J gene: TRBJ1-1
V gene: TRBV20-1

CDR3 protein: CSARDGQGTSPLHF
CDR3 DNA: TGCAGTGCTAGAGATGGACAGGGTACTTCACCCCTCCACTTT
clone size: many
D gene: TRBD1
J gene: TRBJ1-6
V gene: TRBV20-1

CDR3 protein: CASGRDGLNQPQHF
CDR3 DNA: TGTGCCAGCGGAAGGGACGGGCTCAATCAGCCCCAGCATTTT
clone size: few
D gene: -
J gene: TRBJ1-5
V gene: TRBV27

CDR3 protein: CASSFGTAGNTIYF
CDR3 DNA: TGTGCCAGCTCATTTGGGACGGCTGGAAACACCATATATTTT
clone size: many
D gene: -
J gene: TRBJ1-3
V gene: TRBV18

CDR3 protein: CALPSHEQYF
CDR3 DNA: TGTGCCCTCCCGTCCCACGAGCAGTACTTC
clone size: few
D gene: -
J gene: TRBJ2-7
V gene: TRBV10-3

CDR3 protein: CASSERFMNTEAFF
CDR3 DNA: TGTGCCAGCAGTGAGAGGTTCATGAACACTGAAGCTTTCTTT
clone size: many
D gene: -
J gene: TRBJ1-1
V gene: TRBV2

CDR3 protein: CSAKLANPYEQYF
CDR3 DNA: TGCAGTGCGAAGCTAGCGAACCCCTACGAGCAGTACTTC
clone size: many
D gene: -
J gene: TRBJ2-7
V gene: TRBV20-1

CDR3 protein: CASSLVTRNYGYTF
CDR3 DNA: TGTGCCAGCAGCTTAGTCACACGTAACTATGGCTACACCTTC
clone size: many
D gene: -
J gene: TRBJ1-2
V gene: TRBV7-9

CDR3 protein: CARSYFRREQYF
CDR3 DNA: TGTGCCAGGAGTTACTTCCGGCGCGAGCAGTACTTC
clone size: -
D gene: -
J gene: TRBJ2-7
V gene: TRBV6-2/TRBV6-3

CDR3 protein: CASSYAGPSFTEQYF
CDR3 DNA: TGTGCCAGCAGTTACGCAGGGCCTAGCTTCACCGAGCAGTACTTC
clone size: few
D gene: -
J gene: TRBJ2-7
V gene: TRBV6-2/TRBV6-3

CDR3 protein: CASSLDRWGISHNYGYTF
CDR3 DNA: TGTGCCAGCAGCTTAGACCGTTGGGGGATATCACATAACTATGGCTACACCTTC
clone size: many
D gene: -
J gene: TRBJ1-2
V gene: TRBV11-2

CDR3 protein: CASSLEQRPSPLHF
CDR3 DNA: TGTGCCAGCAGTTTGGAACAGCGACCTTCACCCCTCCACTTT
clone size: -
D gene: -
J gene: TRBJ1-6
V gene: TRBV12-3/TRBV12-4

CDR3 protein: CASWGTTNNEQFF
CDR3 DNA: TGTGCCAGTTGGGGGACTACGAACAATGAGCAGTTCTTC
clone size: many
D gene: TRBD2
J gene: TRBJ2-1
V gene: TRBV6-1

CDR3 protein: CASSTGLAYEQYF
CDR3 DNA: TGTGCCAGCAGTACCGGACTAGCCTACGAGCAGTACTTC
clone size: -
D gene: TRBD2
J gene: TRBJ2-7
V gene: TRBV27

CDR3 protein: CASSSRVAGELIQETQYF
CDR3 DNA: TGTGCCAGCAGCTCCCGGGTAGCGGGGGAGCTTATCCAAGAGACCCAGTACTTC
clone size: many
D gene: TRBD2
J gene: TRBJ2-5
V gene: TRBV11-2

CDR3 protein: CASSEGGGETQYF
CDR3 DNA: TGTGCCAGCAGTGAGGGGGGTGGGGAGACCCAGTACTTC
clone size: many
D gene: -
J gene: TRBJ2-5
V gene: TRBV12-3/TRBV12-4

CDR3 protein: CASSFRSAGELFF
CDR3 DNA: TGCGCCAGCAGCTTTCGGAGTGCCGGGGAGCTGTTTTTT
clone size: -
D gene: -
J gene: TRBJ2-2
V gene: TRBV5-1

CDR3 protein: CASSLVLDGTGELFF
CDR3 DNA: TGTGCCAGCAGCTTAGTTCTAGACGGCACCGGGGAGCTGTTTTTT
clone size: many
D gene: -
J gene: TRBJ2-2
V gene: TRBV11-2

CDR3 protein: CASSLGILAGTQETQYF
CDR3 DNA: TGCGCCAGCAGCTTGGGAATACTAGCGGGGACCCAAGAGACCCAGTACTTC
clone size: many
D gene: TRBD2
J gene: TRBJ2-5
V gene: TRBV5-1

CDR3 protein: CASSRPGLAEETQYF
CDR3 DNA: TGTGCCAGCAGCAGACCGGGACTAGCGGAAGAGACCCAGTACTTC
clone size: -
D gene: TRBD2
J gene: TRBJ2-5
V gene: TRBV6-2/TRBV6-3

CDR3 protein: CSVAEPRGYLEAFF
CDR3 DNA: TGCAGCGTTGCCGAACCGAGGGGTTACCTTGAAGCTTTCTTT
clone size: many
D gene: -
J gene: TRBJ1-1
V gene: TRBV29-1

CDR3 protein: CASARGGAKNIQYF
CDR3 DNA: TGTGCCAGTGCCAGAGGGGGGGCCAAAAACATTCAGTACTTC
clone size: many
D gene: -
J gene: TRBJ2-4
V gene: TRBV6-2/TRBV6-3

CDR3 protein: CASSLDQGVTEAFF
CDR3 DNA: TGTGCCAGCAGTCTTGACCAGGGGGTAACTGAAGCTTTCTTT
clone size: many
D gene: TRBD1
J gene: TRBJ1-1
V gene: TRBV6-1

CDR3 protein: CASGAGTTIETQYF
CDR3 DNA: TGTGCCAGCGGGGCTGGGACTACGATAGAGACCCAGTACTTC
clone size: many
D gene: TRBD2
J gene: TRBJ2-5
V gene: TRBV27

CDR3 protein: CASSYLRTGEQPQHF
CDR3 DNA: TGTGCCAGCAGTTACTTAAGGACAGGGGAACAGCCCCAGCATTTT
clone size: many
D gene: TRBD1
J gene: TRBJ1-5
V gene: TRBV6-2/TRBV6-3

CDR3 protein: CASSLGTQPQHF
CDR3 DNA: TGTGCCAGCAGTTTGGGGACGCAGCCCCAGCATTTT
clone size: many
D gene: -
J gene: TRBJ1-5
V gene: TRBV12-3/TRBV12-4

CDR3 protein: CASRTLQGGSNQPQHF
CDR3 DNA: TGTGCCAGCAGGACATTGCAGGGGGGAAGCAATCAGCCCCAGCATTTT
clone size: many
D gene: TRBD1
J gene: TRBJ1-5
V gene: TRBV6-2/TRBV6-3

CDR3 protein: CASSLRRQALGETQYF
CDR3 DNA: TGTGCCAGCAGCTTAAGGCGACAGGCGCTGGGGGAGACCCAGTACTTC
clone size: many
D gene: -
J gene: TRBJ2-5
V gene: TRBV7-2

CDR3 protein: CATNTFKAGVTGELFF
CDR3 DNA: TGTGCCACCAATACCTTTAAGGCGGGAGTGACCGGGGAGCTGTTTTTT
clone size: many
D gene: TRBD2
J gene: TRBJ2-2
V gene: TRBV6-6

CDR3 protein: CASSGSLYSNQPQHF
CDR3 DNA: TGTGCCAGCAGCGGTAGCCTATATAGCAATCAGCCCCAGCATTTT
clone size: many
D gene: -
J gene: TRBJ1-5
V gene: TRBV9

CDR3 protein: CASARSDYSNQPQHF
CDR3 DNA: TGTGCCAGCGCGAGGTCAGATTATAGCAATCAGCCCCAGCATTTT
clone size: many
D gene: -
J gene: TRBJ1-5
V gene: TRBV9

CDR3 protein: CASSYRVLEQYF
CDR3 DNA: TGTGCCAGCAGCTACAGGGTGCTCGAGCAGTACTTC
clone size: many
D gene: -
J gene: TRBJ2-7
V gene: TRBV12-3/TRBV12-4

CDR3 protein: CASTVTGDTIYF
CDR3 DNA: TGCGCCAGCACTGTGACCGGGGACACCATATATTTT
clone size: -
D gene: -
J gene: TRBJ1-3
V gene: TRBV10-2